This T cell receptor beta chain was profiled in a study of beta chain features in type 1 diabetes. Study information: Cell yields, gender and age were comparable in patients and healthy donors.

Germline CDR1 and CDR2: LNHDA and SQIVND (reference sequence). There are 14 residues in the CDR3. V lost 8 bases and J lost 7, with 20 bases in between. This clone was detected a few times. Its antigen remains unknown. Isolated RNA was reverse transcribed in full, so expressed TCRB transcripts were sequenced. Data came from immunoSEQ multiplex PCR; TCRdb stores just in-frame clones and leaves some out. Among just over 600,000 clones listed, roughly 15% were seen once. Central memory, naive, regulatory and stem cell-like memory CD4+ cells were sorted by CD45RO/CCR7/CD25/CD127/CD95/CD27. Study observations and caveats: Using cDNA template may skew counts toward highly expressing activated cells. The naive, central memory and Treg TCRB repertoires of patients appeared to be more similar to one another than those of healthy donors.

This clonotype originated in a man between 18 and 29 years old in good health. What was sequenced was naive CD4+ T cells from blood. V and J are TRBV19 and TRBJ1-2; no firm D call. The CDR3 nucleotides are TGTGCCAGTTCTATAACTCAGAGGACTCCTGGCTACACCTTC. This sequence encodes CASSITQRTPGYTF.